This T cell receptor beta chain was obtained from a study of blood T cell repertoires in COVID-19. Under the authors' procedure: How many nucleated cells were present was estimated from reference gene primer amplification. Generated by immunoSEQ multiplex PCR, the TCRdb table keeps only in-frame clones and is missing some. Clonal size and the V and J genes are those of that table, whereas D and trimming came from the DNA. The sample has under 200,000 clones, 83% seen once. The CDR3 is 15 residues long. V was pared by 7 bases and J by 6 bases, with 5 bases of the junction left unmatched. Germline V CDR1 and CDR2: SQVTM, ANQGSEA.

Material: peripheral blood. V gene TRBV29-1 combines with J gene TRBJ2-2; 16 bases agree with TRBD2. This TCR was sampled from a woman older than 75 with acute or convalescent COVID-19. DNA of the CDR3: TGCAGCGCCCTGGGACTAGCGGGAGGGCCCGGGGAGCTGTTTTTT. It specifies CSALGLAGGPGELFF.